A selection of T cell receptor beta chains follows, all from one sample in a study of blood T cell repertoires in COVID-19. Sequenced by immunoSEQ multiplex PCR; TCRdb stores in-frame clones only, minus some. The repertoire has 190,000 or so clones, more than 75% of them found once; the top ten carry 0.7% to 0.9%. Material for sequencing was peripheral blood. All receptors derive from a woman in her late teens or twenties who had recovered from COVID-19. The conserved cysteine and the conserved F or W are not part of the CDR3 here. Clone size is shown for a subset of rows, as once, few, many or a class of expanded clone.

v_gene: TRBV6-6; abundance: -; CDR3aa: ASRAGPYGYT
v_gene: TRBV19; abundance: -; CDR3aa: ASSIALAGGLYNEQF
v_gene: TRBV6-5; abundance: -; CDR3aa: ASNDRENIQY
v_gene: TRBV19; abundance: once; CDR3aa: ASRTPGQGTEAF
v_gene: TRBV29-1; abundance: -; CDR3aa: SVVAGKRELHEQF
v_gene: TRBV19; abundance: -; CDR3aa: ASSMGSYEQY
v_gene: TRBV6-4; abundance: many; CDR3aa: ASSEQGATRGQTF
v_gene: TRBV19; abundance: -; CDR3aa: ASTPSGRALSYNEQF
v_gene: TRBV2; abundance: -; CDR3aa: ASSGDREGVQNTEAF
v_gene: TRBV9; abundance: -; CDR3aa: ASSAGLNPSYNEQF
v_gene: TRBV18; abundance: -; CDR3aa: ASSPGLSTEAF
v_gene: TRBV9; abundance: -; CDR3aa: ASSVGTELNEKLF
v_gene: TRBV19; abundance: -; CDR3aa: ASRPPTTGELF
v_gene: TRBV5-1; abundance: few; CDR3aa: ASSQDRSPYGYT
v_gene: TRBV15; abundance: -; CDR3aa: ATSRDAGGETQY
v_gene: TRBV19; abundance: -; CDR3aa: ASTLHEGGYNEQF
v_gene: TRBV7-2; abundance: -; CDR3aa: ASSTRAGRTGELF
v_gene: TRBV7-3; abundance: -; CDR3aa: ASSPRLGNTGELF
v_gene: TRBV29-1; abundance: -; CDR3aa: SVGAGLGQF
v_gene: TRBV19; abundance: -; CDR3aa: ASTPTPRTSGGAGEQF
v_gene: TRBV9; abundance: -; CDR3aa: ASSVSGENRKDGYT
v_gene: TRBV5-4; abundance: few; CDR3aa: ASSWDRNYEQY
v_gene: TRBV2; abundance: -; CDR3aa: ASSDPGLVEDNEQF
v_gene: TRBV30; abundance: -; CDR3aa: AWSATGAGGYT
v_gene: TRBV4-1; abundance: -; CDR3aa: ASSQDTGQGSYGYT
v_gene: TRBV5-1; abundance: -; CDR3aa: ASSLGLIWGEKLF
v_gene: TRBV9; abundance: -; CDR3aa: ASSEEGRKTDTQY
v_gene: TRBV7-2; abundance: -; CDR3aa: ASSLLGPAAGNTIY
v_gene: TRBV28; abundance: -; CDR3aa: ASREIQGANYGYT
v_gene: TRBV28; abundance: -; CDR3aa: ASSLYGQVQF
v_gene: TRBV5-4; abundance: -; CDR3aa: ASSRGQVRYNSPLH
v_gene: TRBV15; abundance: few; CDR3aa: ATSREGTVYEQY
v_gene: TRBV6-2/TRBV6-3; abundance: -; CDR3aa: ASSYGIGQGEAF
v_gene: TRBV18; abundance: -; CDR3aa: ASSPGQGGASNQPQH
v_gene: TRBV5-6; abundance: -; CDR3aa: ASTTRTGDQETQY
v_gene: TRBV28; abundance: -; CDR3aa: ASSPQGTDTQY
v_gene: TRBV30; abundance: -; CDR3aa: AWSVRWRGTTSTDTQY
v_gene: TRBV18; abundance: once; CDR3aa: ASSPDTYGYT
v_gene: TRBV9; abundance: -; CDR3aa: ASSGQGNSGNTIY
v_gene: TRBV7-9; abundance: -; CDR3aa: ASSLGGGTMTWNSPLH
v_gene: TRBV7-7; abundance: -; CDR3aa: ASSPTGTDTQY
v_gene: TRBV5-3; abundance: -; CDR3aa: ARSRGGSTDTQY